One sample yielded the 29 T cell receptor beta chains listed below, sequenced in a study of regulatory T cells in long-lasting Graves disease. Indicated time point: persistent/refractory GD, antithyroid drugs over 5 years with positive TRAb. TCR sequences were obtained from RNA taken from PBMCs. For TCR beta, libraries came from iRepertoire HTBI primers and Arm-PCR of CDR3 regions. TCRdb called the multiplex PCR reads again in MiXCR, with one record for every CDR3 protein. The repertoire includes 450,000 or so distinct CDR3 sequences, 22% of them detected once, and over 10% sits in the top ten. Sequenced material: peripheral blood mononuclear cells (PBMCs), taken when the disease was refractory, from a patient treated with antithyroid drugs. Receptors originate from a female donor with Graves disease.

This clonotype was detected only a few times. This may be a read error, as it is one base from a much larger clone. V is TRBV6-4 and J is TRBJ2-4; 7 bases are a match to TRBD2. This CDR3 contains 16 residues. Looked up from germline, CDR1 is MRHNA and CDR2 is SNTAGT. Trimming removed 4 bases from V and 3 bases from J; junction bases left unmatched: 9. The DNA for the CDR3 is TGTGCCAGCAGTGTGAAAGGGAGGGAGGTCAAAAACATTCAGTACTTC. This encodes CASSVKGREVKNIQYF.

In this sample, this clonotype turned up many times. This chain connects TRBV28 to TRBJ1-2; D call uncertain. CDR1 and CDR2 (germline): MDHEN, SYDVKM. The CDR3 has 12 residues. V was cut by 7 bases and J by 1 base, with 7 bases left in between. The CDR3 DNA follows: TGTGCCAGCACACTAGATAACTATGGCTACACCTTC. This encodes CASTLDNYGYTF.

The chain employs TRBV20-1 and TRBJ1-6; tentative D call: TRBD1 (5 bases). The V end was cut by 3 bases, the J end by 7 bases, with 19 bases between. The germline gives CDR1 DFQATT, CDR2 SNEGSKA (reference sequence). The CDR3 consists of 16 residues. Written as DNA, the CDR3 is TGCAGTGCTAGCCGGGGGTGGGTTCTCGGGAATTCACCCCTCCACTTT. Its protein product is CSASRGWVLGNSPLHF.

This clonotype appeared a few times. DNA of the CDR3: TGTGCCAGCAGCTTAGTGGGACAGGAATATGGCTACACCTTC. The encoded protein is CASSLVGQEYGYTF. The chain carries TRBV11-2 and TRBJ1-2; TRBD1 matches 8 bases. Germline V gene lookup returns CDR1 SGHAT and CDR2 FQNNGV. The trim removed 1 base at V and 5 bases at J, leaving 3 bases unmatched. This CDR3 is built from 14 residues.

Many counts were recorded for this clonotype. The chain combines TRBV2 with TRBJ2-5; TRBD2 matches at 8 bases. Losses at the gene ends were 4 bases for V and 4 bases for J; bases not matched to a gene: 8. This CDR3 spans 15 amino acids. Looked up from germline, CDR1 is SNHLY and CDR2 is FYNNEI. DNA of the CDR3: TGTGCCAGCAGTGCAATAGCGGGGACCGGAGAGACCCAGTACTTC. This encodes CASSAIAGTGETQYF.

There are many counts of this clonotype. The chain is built from TRBV6-5 and TRBJ1-2; 7 nucleotides align to TRBD1. Germline V lookup: CDR1 MNHEY, CDR2 SVGAGI. Unmatched junction bases numbered 10, after V lost 2 bases and J lost 4 bases. The CDR3 has 16 residues. DNA of the CDR3: TGTGCCAGCAGTTACCCACCTCCGGGACAGATCTATGGCTACACCTTC. Protein: CASSYPPPGQIYGYTF.

This clonotype has a count of ten or more. The chain links TRBV2 to TRBJ1-2, with D unclear. V was pared by 10 bases and J by 4 bases, with 10 bases between. CDR1 SNHLY and CDR2 FYNNEI come from the germline V gene. The CDR3 loop spans 11 amino acids. DNA of the CDR3: TGTGCCACTGGGAACACCTATGGCTACACCTTC. Protein product: CATGNTYGYTF.

This clonotype was recorded at least ten times. The rearrangement joins TRBV15 to TRBJ1-6, with unresolved D. Germline-derived CDR1 and CDR2 are LNHNV and YYDKDF (reference sequence). The length of the CDR3 is 14 residues. Trimming took 1 base from V and 10 from J, leaving 11 bases between them. CDR3 coding DNA: TGTGCCACCAGCAGAGTAATCAACGGATCACCCCTCCACTTT. Protein product: CATSRVINGSPLHF.

In its sample, this clonotype was seen many times. The chain's CDR3 is CASSLSRAAGYTF. The CDR3 DNA is TGTGCCAGCAGCTTATCCAGGGCGGCTGGCTACACCTTC. V is TRBV7-8 and J is TRBJ1-2, with D possibly TRBD1 on 5 matching bases. CDR3 size: 13 residues. Germline CDR1 is SGHVS and CDR2 is FQNEAQ. V shed 2 bases and J shed 7 bases, with 11 bases lying between them.

This chain links TRBV28 with TRBJ2-3, with 11 bases lining up with TRBD2. CDR3 length equals 18 residues. Trimming cost V 6 bases and J 2 bases; bases outside gene matches: 13. CDR1 MDHEN and CDR2 SYDVKM come from the germline V gene. CDR3 region: CASRNTPGTSGTTDTQYF. CDR3 DNA: TGTGCCAGCAGAAACACACCCGGGACTAGCGGAACCACAGATACGCAGTATTTT.

V and J are TRBV29-1 and TRBJ2-5; TRBD1 matches 11 bases. With V trimmed by 8 bases and J by 10 bases, 18 bases remained unmatched. In germline, CDR1 is SQVTM, CDR2 ANQGSEA. The CDR3 extends over 15 amino acids. The DNA for the CDR3 is TGCAGCTTTCAATTCAACTTGGGACAGGGGGGAAACCAGTACTTC. Translation gives CSFQFNLGQGGNQYF.

This clonotype has at least ten counts. The genes are TRBV28 and TRBJ2-7; the D is unclear. The CDR3 runs 12 residues. Trimming cost V 4 bases and J 4 bases, with 8 bases left between them. Germline CDR1 reads MDHEN; CDR2 reads SYDVKM. In nucleotides, the CDR3 is TGTGCCAGCAGTTCGAACGTTTACGAGCAGTACTTC. Encoded protein: CASSSNVYEQYF.

The V gene is TRBV12-3 or TRBV12-4, the J gene TRBJ2-2; TRBD2 aligns across 9 bases. V was pared by 4 bases and J by 8 bases, with 2 bases of the junction left unmatched. This CDR3 is built from 13 residues. Here the CDR3 reads CASSWREGGELFF. The CDR3, as DNA: TGTGCCAGCAGTTGGCGGGAGGGGGGGGAGCTGTTTTTT.

This clonotype was seen at least ten times. The V and J genes are TRBV28 and TRBJ2-7; D is ambiguous. CDR3 length: 14 amino acids. The germline V and J ends were trimmed by 3 bases and 2 bases, with 11 bases remaining between them. Germline V lookup: CDR1 MDHEN, CDR2 SYDVKM. CDR3 region: CASSFQNSAYEQYF. The CDR3 DNA reads as TGTGCCAGCAGTTTCCAGAACTCTGCCTACGAGCAGTACTTC.

This clonotype occurred many times. The chain carries TRBV3-1 and TRBJ1-5; D possibly corresponds to TRBD1 (5 bases). With 4 bases removed from V and 7 bases from J, the gap between germline ends came to 17 bases. Germline V gene lookup returns CDR1 LGHDT and CDR2 YNNKEL (reference sequence). There are 15 residues in the CDR3. CDR3 region: CASSPGQAKDQPQHF. For the CDR3, the DNA is TGTGCCAGCAGCCCAGGGCAGGCCAAGGACCAGCCCCAGCATTTT.

Worth noting for this clonotype: A single base separates this from a much larger clone, so it may be a read error. The chain links TRBV2 to TRBJ1-3; D unresolved. The CDR3 length is 18 residues. Germline lookup yields CDR1 SNHLY and CDR2 FYNNEI. DNA of the CDR3: TGTGCCGGCAGTCTCGAACCCCCCAGATCAGGTGGTGGAAACACCATATATTTT. Protein sequence: CAGSLEPPRSGGGNTIYF.

In this sample, this clonotype turned up many times. The chain has TRBV12-3 or TRBV12-4 and TRBJ2-5; no definite D call. CDR3 length equals 14 residues. Trimming pared 7 bases from V and 1 base from J, leaving 13 bases between. CDR3 nucleotides: TGTGCCAGCACCCCTGAAGGGCGCCAAGAGACCCAGTACTTC. It translates to CASTPEGRQETQYF.

In its sample, this clonotype was seen many times. The V and J genes are TRBV6-1 and TRBJ2-7; D is perhaps TRBD2 (5 bases). The V end was cut by 3 bases, the J end by 0 bases, with 6 bases between. Germline CDR1 and CDR2: MNHNS and SASEGT. This CDR3 is built from 13 residues. The CDR3: CASSDRGSYEQYF. CDR3 coding DNA: TGTGCCAGCAGTGATCGGGGCTCCTACGAGCAGTACTTC.

This clonotype was counted only a few times. The chain uses TRBV5-1 and TRBJ1-6; 8 bases match TRBD1. This CDR3 has 15 amino acids. CDR1 SGHRS and CDR2 YFSETQ come from the germline V gene. The V segment lost 3 bases and the J segment 8 bases; nucleotides outside the gene matches: 7. CDR3 sequence: CASSYYDRGDSPLHF. For the CDR3, the DNA is TGCGCCAGCAGCTACTATGACAGGGGCGATTCACCCCTCCACTTT.

This clonotype was picked up many times. The V gene is TRBV20-1, the J gene TRBJ2-7; the D call may be TRBD1 or TRBD2 (5 bases each). The CDR3 runs to 14 residues. Trimming shortened V by 0 bases and J by 5 bases, and 14 bases separated the two germline ends. CDR1 and CDR2 from the germline V gene are DFQATT and SNEGSKA (reference sequence). The DNA for the CDR3 is TGCAGTGCTAGAGATCAGGCAGGGAGAGACGAGCAGTACTTC. Residues: CSARDQAGRDEQYF.

This rearrangement joins TRBV7-2 to TRBJ1-2, with TRBD1 matching 10 bases. Germline V gene lookup returns CDR1 SGHTA and CDR2 FQGNSA. The CDR3 length is 16 residues. Trimming removed 4 bases from V and 4 bases from J; junction bases left unmatched: 9. CDR3 protein: CASSSTPGQGIYGYTF. CDR3 nucleotides: TGTGCCAGCAGCTCGACCCCGGGACAGGGGATCTATGGCTACACCTTC.

This chain uses TRBV20-1 with TRBJ2-1; 8 bases line up with TRBD1. V shed 4 bases, J shed 5 bases, and the junction held 4 bases outside the gene matches. CDR3 length: 13 amino acids. Germline V lookup: CDR1 DFQATT, CDR2 SNEGSKA (reference sequence). CDR3 sequence: CSAIQDRDNEQFF. DNA for the CDR3: TGCAGTGCTATTCAGGACAGGGACAATGAGCAGTTCTTC.

Many counts were recorded for this clonotype. This rearrangement joins TRBV2 to TRBJ1-1; D not certain. Trimming took off 10 bases at V and 0 bases at J, with 15 bases between the two ends. This CDR3 comprises 14 residues. Germline V gene lookup returns CDR1 SNHLY and CDR2 FYNNEI. Here the CDR3 reads CATLFLPMNTEAFF. The CDR3 DNA is TGTGCCACCCTTTTTTTACCCATGAACACTGAAGCTTTCTTT.

The chain has TRBV6-1 and TRBJ1-2; D is ambiguous. The CDR3 has 13 residues. Germline V gene lookup returns CDR1 MNHNS and CDR2 SASEGT. Trimming cost V 2 bases and J 4 bases, with 8 bases left between them. CDR3 DNA sequence: TGTGCCAGCAGTGAACCTTACTTCTATGGCTACACCTTC. Its protein is CASSEPYFYGYTF.

V usage is TRBV14 and J usage is TRBJ2-5; 8 bases agree with TRBD1. The CDR3 is 14 residues long. Unmatched junction bases numbered 4, after V lost 2 bases and J lost 5 bases. Germline V CDR1 and CDR2: SGHDN, FVKESK. CDR3 amino acids: CASSQRTGIETQYF. CDR3 bases: TGTGCCAGCAGCCAAAGGACAGGGATTGAGACCCAGTACTTC.

This clonotype was seen a single time. J is TRBJ1-1 and V is TRBV5-6; D unresolved. Germline V gives CDR1 SGHDT, CDR2 YYEEEE. This CDR3 is built from 14 residues. The V end lost 4 bases, the J end lost 4 bases, and 14 bases lay between the germline ends. The CDR3 loop reads CASSTETVGTEAFF. DNA of the CDR3: TGTGCCAGCAGCACGGAAACCGTAGGCACTGAAGCTTTCTTT.

J is TRBJ2-5 and V is TRBV6-5; tentative D call: TRBD2 (5 bases). Germline CDR1 and CDR2: MNHEY and SVGAGI. The CDR3 is 13 amino acids. Trimming left V 4 bases short and J 7 bases short, with 13 bases between. In DNA, the CDR3 is TGTGCCAGCAGTTCCCTGGGCCGGGGGACCCAGTACTTC. Translating gives CASSSLGRGTQYF.

This clonotype was counted ten times or more. This rearrangement joins TRBV28 to TRBJ1-5; 8 bases match TRBD1. V gave up 6 bases and J gave up 0 bases; unmatched junction bases: 7. CDR1 is MDHEN and CDR2 is SYDVKM in the germline V gene. The CDR3 has 16 residues. This chain's CDR3 is CASSTGGGYSNQPQHF. CDR3 nucleotide sequence: TGTGCCAGCAGCACAGGGGGGGGATATAGCAATCAGCCCCAGCATTTT.

J is TRBJ2-7 and V is TRBV10-3; 11 bases are a match to TRBD2. The V gene end was trimmed by 3 bases and the J gene end by 6 bases; junction bases not matched to a gene: 4. Looked up from germline, CDR1 is ENHRY and CDR2 is SYGVKD. The CDR3 length is 14 residues. The chain's CDR3 is CAISDILAGVEQYF. DNA for the CDR3: TGTGCCATCAGTGATATACTAGCGGGGGTCGAGCAGTACTTC.